The rows below give T cell receptor beta chains drawn from one sample of a study of T-cell reconstitution after alpha-beta-depleted transplantation in children. Each CDR3 protein gets one entry after TCRdb re-called the PCR reads with MiXCR. The sample consists of hundreds of thousands of distinct CDR3 sequences, roughly a tenth of them appearing once. The input for sequencing was PBMCs from the stem cell graft donor, taken from the stem cell graft. All receptors come from a human donor who donated a stem cell graft to a child with acute myeloid leukemia. CDR3s include the opening cysteine and the closing phenylalanine or tryptophan. D genes are given only for firm matches. Rows may omit the clone size; those that give it use once, few, many or a size class.

V	D	J	size	CDR3	DNA
TRBV6-2/TRBV6-3	.	TRBJ2-4	few	CASSYPFVRGAKNIQYF	TGTGCCAGCAGTTACCCCTTCGTTAGGGGGGCCAAAAACATTCAGTACTTC
TRBV29-1	TRBD2	TRBJ2-3	many	CSMTSGGTDTQYF	TGCAGCATGACTAGCGGGGGCACAGATACGCAGTATTTT
TRBV27	TRBD2	TRBJ2-1	.	CASSLRLAGASYNEQFF	TGTGCCAGCAGTTTAAGACTAGCGGGAGCCTCCTACAATGAGCAGTTCTTC
TRBV12-3/TRBV12-4	.	TRBJ2-5	few	CASSGPRGNAETQYF	TGTGCCAGCAGTGGGCCGAGGGGGAATGCAGAGACCCAGTACTTC
TRBV7-3	TRBD2	TRBJ2-2	.	CASSLLAGVNTGELFF	TGTGCCAGCAGCTTACTAGCGGGAGTCAACACCGGGGAGCTGTTTTTT
TRBV27	.	TRBJ2-1	many	CASSFWDSNEQFF	TGTGCCAGCAGTTTCTGGGACTCAAATGAGCAGTTCTTC
TRBV29-1	TRBD1	TRBJ2-7	.	CSGAGTAPGEQYF	TGCAGCGGTGCCGGGACAGCCCCCGGCGAGCAGTACTTC
TRBV29-1	.	TRBJ2-2	many	CSVSGGPNTGELFF	TGCAGCGTCTCCGGGGGCCCGAACACCGGGGAGCTGTTTTTT
TRBV29-1	.	TRBJ2-3	.	CSVEGLTTDTQYF	TGCAGCGTTGAGGGACTGACCACAGATACGCAGTATTTT
TRBV5-1	.	TRBJ1-2	.	CASSPGFGTGVNYGYTF	TGCGCCAGCAGCCCCGGGTTCGGTACGGGGGTGAACTATGGCTACACCTTC
TRBV2	TRBD1	TRBJ1-6	many	CASSPGQDNSPLHF	TGTGCCAGCAGTCCGGGACAGGATAATTCACCCCTCCACTTT
TRBV4-3	TRBD2	TRBJ2-7	few	CASSQGGAGGYEQYF	TGCGCCAGCAGCCAAGGAGGGGCGGGAGGTTACGAGCAGTACTTC
TRBV5-1	TRBD1	TRBJ1-3	few	CASSAATGGSGNTIYF	TGCGCCAGCAGCGCGGCGACAGGGGGCTCTGGAAACACCATATATTTT
TRBV11-2	TRBD2	TRBJ2-7	few	CASSLKGVAGGFSYEQYF	TGTGCCAGCAGCCTAAAGGGGGTAGCGGGAGGGTTCTCCTACGAGCAGTACTTC
TRBV10-3	.	TRBJ1-3	.	CAISPRDIYAGNTIYF	TGTGCCATCAGTCCCCGGGACATCTACGCTGGAAACACCATATATTTT
TRBV27	.	TRBJ1-5	few	CASSWNRWNQPQHF	TGTGCCAGCAGTTGGAACAGGTGGAATCAGCCCCAGCATTTT
TRBV7-2	TRBD2	TRBJ2-1	.	CASSRSGSIRPNEQFF	TGTGCCAGCAGCCGTAGCGGGAGCATACGACCAAATGAGCAGTTCTTC
TRBV7-3	.	TRBJ2-1	.	CASSQYQTLEQFF	TGTGCCAGCAGCCAATATCAGACGCTCGAGCAGTTCTTC
TRBV12-3/TRBV12-4	.	TRBJ1-5	many	CASSFSMAEGINQPQHF	TGTGCCAGCAGTTTTTCAATGGCTGAAGGGATCAATCAGCCCCAGCATTTT
TRBV5-1	.	TRBJ2-1	.	CASSLLTRNNEQFF	TGCGCCAGCAGCTTGCTGACTAGAAACAATGAGCAGTTCTTC
TRBV20-1	TRBD2	TRBJ2-3	many	CSAPGLQSTLTDTQYF	TGCAGTGCCCCGGGACTACAATCGACTCTCACAGATACGCAGTATTTT
TRBV7-3	TRBD2	TRBJ2-1	many	CASSLMTSGSGEQFF	TGTGCCAGCAGCTTAATGACTAGCGGGAGTGGTGAGCAGTTCTTC
TRBV7-2	TRBD1	TRBJ2-7	few	CASSLAIRAEAGGSYEQYF	TGTGCCAGCAGCTTAGCAATAAGGGCTGAAGCAGGGGGCTCCTACGAGCAGTACTTC
TRBV10-3	TRBD1	TRBJ2-5	.	CAISARTGGGTRETQYF	TGTGCCATCAGTGCCAGGACAGGGGGGGGAACGAGAGAGACCCAGTACTTC
TRBV12-5	.	TRBJ2-5	few	CASAGLRRETQYF	TGTGCTAGTGCCGGACTCCGAAGGGAGACCCAGTACTTC
TRBV29-1	.	TRBJ2-2	.	CSVPGDSNTGELFF	TGCAGCGTCCCAGGGGATTCGAACACCGGGGAGCTGTTTTTT
TRBV7-7	.	TRBJ2-7	few	CASSLASTGLAYEQYF	TGTGCTAGCAGCTTAGCTTCCACGGGCTTGGCCTACGAGCAGTACTTC
TRBV3-1	.	TRBJ2-6	.	CASTGSGANVLTF	TGTGCCAGTACGGGCTCTGGGGCCAACGTCCTGACTTTC
TRBV9	TRBD2	TRBJ2-2	.	CASSVAPGGPNGELFF	TGTGCCAGCAGCGTAGCGCCGGGAGGGCCGAACGGGGAGCTGTTTTTT
TRBV4-3	.	TRBJ2-2	few	CASSQDQKGLTGELFF	TGCGCCAGCAGCCAAGATCAGAAAGGTTTAACCGGGGAGCTGTTTTTT
TRBV9	TRBD1	TRBJ2-1	.	CASSFRTGQGGSEQFF	TGTGCCAGCAGCTTCCGGACGGGACAGGGGGGGAGTGAGCAGTTCTTC
TRBV28	.	TRBJ2-4	.	CASSSLLAGDKYF	TGTGCCAGCAGTTCACTTTTGGCGGGGGACAAGTACTTC
TRBV20-1	TRBD2	TRBJ2-3	.	CSARDGYGGRATDTQYF	TGCAGTGCTAGAGACGGGTACGGCGGGAGGGCGACAGATACGCAGTATTTT
TRBV12-3/TRBV12-4	TRBD2	TRBJ2-1	many	CASSLRTSGRINEQFF	TGTGCCAGCAGCCTCAGGACTAGCGGGAGGATAAATGAGCAGTTCTTC
TRBV29-1	.	TRBJ2-3	.	CSVEVRAADTQYF	TGCAGCGTTGAAGTCAGGGCCGCAGATACGCAGTATTTT
TRBV5-1	.	TRBJ2-7	.	CASSLVRRRDLSSYEQYF	TGCGCCAGCAGCTTGGTAAGGCGCCGGGACCTGAGCTCCTACGAGCAGTACTTC
TRBV20-1	.	TRBJ1-1	.	CSAPRDTEAFF	TGCAGTGCCCCCCGGGACACTGAAGCTTTCTTT
TRBV7-9	TRBD2	TRBJ2-3	.	CASSSVTGGRTDTQYF	TGTGCCAGCAGCTCCGTGACGGGGGGACGCACAGATACGCAGTATTTT
TRBV20-1	TRBD2	TRBJ2-1	few	CSARGGRGRLGYNEQFF	TGCAGTGCTAGAGGAGGTCGCGGGAGGCTCGGATACAATGAGCAGTTCTTC
TRBV4-2	TRBD2	TRBJ2-1	.	CASSQDLTGGPFEQFF	TGTGCCAGCAGCCAAGATTTAACGGGAGGGCCATTTGAGCAGTTCTTC
TRBV6-2/TRBV6-3	.	TRBJ2-3	many	CASSGMGATQYF	TGTGCCAGCAGTGGTATGGGGGCGACGCAGTATTTT